The 25 T cell receptor beta chains below come from one sample, sequenced in a study of T cell responses to AZD1222 COVID-19 vaccine (dated by TCRdb to about 2021). Sample time point, as interpreted from the label and publication: baseline before first vaccination. Libraries were built with the immunoSEQ multiplex PCR assay. The table comes from immuneACCESS by way of TCRdb, which keeps in-frame sequences with V and J called. Part of the clones is missing from these tables; in studies checked, under half for an unresolved V gene and the rest for unknown reasons. The sample records 130,000 to 150,000 clones, around nine tenths of which are singletons. The leading ten clones occupy around 5.2% of the sample. The sequencing here drew on peripheral blood, taken on day 0 of AZD1222 vaccination. These receptors were obtained from an adult in good health.

This chain links TRBV28 with TRBJ1-5; D uncertain. In germline, CDR1 is MDHEN, CDR2 SYDVKM. V lost 3 bases to trimming and J lost 7 bases, with 4 bases between them. The CDR3 spans 11 residues. The CDR3 coding sequence is TGTGCCAGCAGTTTGTCCCAGCCCCAGCATTTT. Protein sequence: CASSLSQPQHF.

The chain combines TRBV20-1 with TRBJ2-7; 11 nucleotides agree with TRBD2. CDR1 and CDR2 (germline): DFQATT, SNEGSKA (reference sequence). CDR3 size: 13 residues. With 3 bases clipped from V and 5 bases from J, the junction kept 3 bases outside the gene matches. The DNA of the CDR3 is TGCAGTGCTAGTAGCGGGGGGGCCGACGAGCAGTACTTC. It encodes CSASSGGADEQYF.

This chain joins TRBV5-5 and TRBJ1-5; D is unclear. This CDR3 is built from 14 residues. Germline V lookup: CDR1 SGHKS, CDR2 YYEKEE (reference sequence). Trimming left V 2 bases short and J 5 bases short, with 11 bases between. DNA of the CDR3: TGTGCCAGCAGCTTCGTCTTCTGGGATCAGCCCCAGCATTTT. Encoded protein: CASSFVFWDQPQHF.

CDR3 loop: CASSSGGGYSPLHF. The DNA for the CDR3 is TGTGCCAGTAGTAGTGGGGGGGGGTATTCACCCCTCCACTTT. This chain links TRBV19 with TRBJ1-6, with D possibly matching TRBD1 (5 bases). V was shortened by 4 bases and J by 8 bases, with 12 bases between the two germline ends. The CDR3 has 14 amino acids. Germline V CDR1 and CDR2: LNHDA, SQIVND (reference sequence).

A word on this clone: An end of the junction does not agree with germline; a read error may underlie this. The CDR3 DNA sequence: TGTGCCAGCAGCTTATTCCCCGATAAGAACACCGGGGAGCTGTTTTTT. Encoded protein: CASSLFPDKNTGELFF. The V gene is TRBV27, the J gene TRBJ2-2, with D unresolved. There are 16 residues in the CDR3. Germline V CDR1 and CDR2: MNHEY, SMNVEV (reference sequence).

The genes are TRBV2 and TRBJ1-2; D may be TRBD1 (6 bases). Germline CDR1 and CDR2: SNHLY and FYNNEI. CDR3 length: 16 amino acids. Trimming left V 7 bases short and J 4 bases short, with 22 bases between. CDR3 bases: TGTGCCAGCAAGAGTATACAGGGCCGACCAGGCTATGGCTACACCTTC. It codes for CASKSIQGRPGYGYTF.

V gene TRBV10-3 combines with J gene TRBJ1-3; 8 positions agree with TRBD1. CDR3 length: 16 residues. Germline V gene lookup returns CDR1 ENHRY and CDR2 SYGVKD. V lost 10 bases and J lost 4; bases outside the gene matches: 15. In DNA form, the CDR3 reads TGTGCCACCGACAAGGGCCTTGACAGGGGAGGAAACACCATATATTTT. It is translated as CATDKGLDRGGNTIYF.

Here the CDR3 reads CASSLLGNRELFF. CDR3 coding DNA: TGCGCCAGCAGCTTGCTAGGAAACCGGGAGCTGTTTTTT. This chain connects TRBV5-1 to TRBJ2-2; D gene unclear. V lost 1 base and J lost 9, with 10 bases in between. Germline CDR1 reads SGHRS; CDR2 reads YFSETQ. This CDR3 has 13 residues.

The rearrangement joins TRBV7-7 to TRBJ2-3, with D tentatively TRBD2 (5 bases). The germline CDR1 and CDR2 sequences are SSHAT and FNYEAQ (reference sequence). V gave up 1 base and J gave up 6 bases, with 14 bases separating them. This CDR3 is built from 15 residues. CDR3 in amino acids: CASSLGGSRSDTQYF. The CDR3, as DNA: TGTGCCAGCAGCTTAGGCGGGTCCCGATCGGATACGCAGTATTTT.

The J gene is TRBJ2-3, the V gene TRBV6-5; D unresolved. Germline CDR1 MNHEY, CDR2 SVGAGI. The CDR3 consists of 14 residues. The V gene lost 2 bases and the J gene lost 4 bases, with 10 bases spanning the gap. CDR3 amino acids: CASSYRSPPDTQYF. CDR3 sequence (DNA): TGTGCCAGCAGTTACCGGAGCCCTCCAGATACGCAGTATTTT.

This chain links TRBV25-1 with TRBJ2-5, with 7 bases fitting TRBD2. This CDR3 contains 17 residues. From germline, CDR1 is MGHDK and CDR2 SYGVNS. V dropped 3 bases and J dropped 3; count of bases not matched to a gene: 13. The CDR3 nucleotides are TGTGCCAGCAGTGAGGGGATCCTTACGGGGGGAGAAGAGACCCAGTACTTC. Translating gives CASSEGILTGGEETQYF.

CDR3 in DNA: TGTGCCAGCAGCTTATACCGGCCGAATGGGTACAATGAGCAGTTCTTC. Translation gives CASSLYRPNGYNEQFF. This rearrangement joins TRBV7-9 to TRBJ2-1, with D unclear. V was shortened by 2 bases and J by 4 bases, with 15 bases between the two germline ends. The CDR3 contains 16 residues. Germline CDR1 SEHNR, CDR2 FQNEAQ (reference sequence).

The rearrangement links TRBV9 to TRBJ2-3; 7 nucleotides match TRBD2. The V segment lost 1 base and the J segment 3 bases; nucleotides outside the gene matches: 5. Germline V CDR1 and CDR2: SGDLS, YYNGEE. The CDR3 covers 15 residues. In DNA, the CDR3 is TGTGCCAGCAGCGTAAAGGGCGGGAGAACAGATACGCAGTATTTT. Translated: CASSVKGGRTDTQYF.

This chain uses TRBV5-1 with TRBJ1-4; D possibly corresponds to TRBD1 (6 bases). CDR1 is SGHRS and CDR2 is YFSETQ in the germline V gene. Between the trimmed V and J ends, which lost 3 bases and 5 bases, there was a span of 14 bases. CDR3 length equals 15 residues. The CDR3 protein is CASSSQQGSNEKLFF. DNA for the CDR3: TGCGCCAGCAGCTCGCAACAGGGATCAAATGAAAAACTGTTTTTT.

V and J are TRBV12-3 or TRBV12-4 and TRBJ1-1; the D gene is possibly TRBD1 (6 bases). V was cut by 4 bases and J by 1 base, with 7 bases left in between. The CDR3 contains 13 residues. CDR3 in amino acids: CASSSTGNTEAFF. The DNA for the CDR3 is TGTGCCAGCAGTTCGACAGGGAACACTGAAGCTTTCTTT.

This clone occurred once. This chain uses TRBV5-5 with TRBJ2-2, with D possibly being TRBD1 (5 bases). Trimming cost V 1 base and J 3 bases, with 7 bases left between them. The length of the CDR3 is 14 residues. In germline, CDR1 is SGHKS, CDR2 YYEKEE (reference sequence). CDR3 in DNA: TGTGCCAGCAGCTTGCTAGGGGACACCGGGGAGCTGTTTTTT. Its translation is CASSLLGDTGELFF.

The chain carries TRBV19 and TRBJ2-1; D unclear. The CDR3 length is 15 residues. Trimming pared 2 bases from V and 4 bases from J, leaving 12 bases between. Germline assignment: CDR1 LNHDA and CDR2 SQIVND (reference sequence). The CDR3, as DNA: TGTGCCAGTAGTATAACTACAGAGACGTACAATGAGCAGTTCTTC. It yields the protein CASSITTETYNEQFF.

The rearrangement links TRBV5-6 to TRBJ2-1, with TRBD1 matching over 8 bases. CDR1 and CDR2 (germline): SGHDT, YYEEEE. The CDR3 sequence is 17 residues long. V shed 0 bases and J 6 bases; nucleotides not matched to a gene: 11. This chain's CDR3 is CASSLARDRGRSNEQFF. The CDR3 nucleotides read TGTGCCAGCAGCTTGGCCCGAGACAGGGGCAGGAGCAATGAGCAGTTCTTC.

In its sample, this clone was seen once. The chain uses TRBV6-6 and TRBJ2-3; D may be TRBD2 (7 bases). V lost 6 bases and J lost 2, with 15 bases in between. Per the germline V gene, CDR1 is MNHNY and CDR2 is SVGAGI (reference sequence). The CDR3 covers 15 residues. DNA of the CDR3: TGTGCCAGCAGACCCGGGGGGCCTAACACAGATACGCAGTATTTT. It specifies CASRPGGPNTDTQYF.

This chain connects TRBV27 to TRBJ2-1; no clear D. CDR3 length: 16 residues. V was shortened by 5 bases and J by 0 bases, with 14 bases between the two germline ends. Germline CDR1 reads MNHEY; CDR2 reads SMNVEV (reference sequence). The CDR3 bases are TGTGCCAGCAGTCGACCAACAGCCCCCTCCTACAATGAGCAGTTCTTC. Protein sequence: CASSRPTAPSYNEQFF.

The V gene is TRBV19, the J gene TRBJ1-5, with D tentatively TRBD1 (5 bases). CDR1 is LNHDA, CDR2 SQIVND, per germline (reference sequence). With 10 bases removed from V and 2 bases from J, the gap between germline ends came to 21 bases. This CDR3 spans 16 amino acids. The CDR3 region is CATEPGLLAGNQPQHF. Here the CDR3 DNA reads TGTGCCACCGAACCGGGACTCTTGGCGGGCAATCAGCCCCAGCATTTT.

The chain recombines TRBV6-6 with TRBJ1-6; D is possibly TRBD1 (6 bases). The length of the CDR3 is 15 residues. CDR1 and CDR2 from the germline V gene are MNHNY and SVGAGI (reference sequence). Deletions cut 2 bases from V and 10 bases from J, with 15 bases between. CDR3 DNA sequence: TGTGCCAGCAGTTACAAGGCCAGGGGAGGCTCACCCCTCCACTTT. Translation gives CASSYKARGGSPLHF.

The chain links TRBV9 to TRBJ2-2; unclear D gene. The CDR3 contains 17 residues. Germline CDR1 is SGDLS and CDR2 is YYNGEE. Deletions cut 0 bases from V and 3 bases from J, with 15 bases between. This CDR3 reads CASSVVGSWVYTGELFF. CDR3 in DNA: TGTGCCAGCAGCGTAGTTGGATCCTGGGTTTACACCGGGGAGCTGTTTTTT.

The V call is TRBV2, the J call TRBJ1-4; no firm D call. Trimming stripped 4 bases from V and 5 bases from J, with 11 bases between. The CDR3 is 14 residues long. Germline V lookup: CDR1 SNHLY, CDR2 FYNNEI. The chain's CDR3 is CASSGASANEKLFF. The DNA for the CDR3 is TGTGCCAGCAGTGGGGCATCCGCAAATGAAAAACTGTTTTTT.

The chain combines TRBV19 with TRBJ1-5; 9 positions agree with TRBD1. This CDR3 has 15 amino acids. The trim removed 8 bases at V and 1 base at J, leaving 6 bases unmatched. The V gene's germline CDR1 is LNHDA and CDR2 SQIVND (reference sequence). This CDR3 reads CASGRTGESNQPQHF. In DNA, the CDR3 is TGTGCCAGTGGAAGGACAGGGGAAAGCAATCAGCCCCAGCATTTT.